This record covers a single T cell receptor beta chain. Its antigen is currently unknown. This sample was included in a study of T-cell memory formation after mild COVID-19. Study-level background: TCR clusters were largely donor specific. Study-wide results and caveats: Second-wave clones with a day 37 peak had unconfirmed SARS-CoV-2 specificity.

TCR alpha and TCR beta cDNA libraries carrying sample barcodes and UMIs were produced by 5'RACE using constant-segment primers. MiXCR, applied by TCRdb to the 5' RACE reads, yields one record per CDR3 protein. The sample lists about 400,000 distinct CDR3 sequences, 20% to 25% occurring once. Germline CDR1 and CDR2: DFQATT and SNEGSKA (reference sequence). This CDR3 contains 14 residues. The V segment lost 3 bases and the J segment 3 bases; nucleotides outside the gene matches: 4. The rearrangement uses TRBV20-1 and TRBJ1-1, with TRBD1 matching 10 bases. The TCR originated in an adult woman who had mild COVID-19 (a few samples of this study predate the infection). Cell type and time point are not known. Sequenced sample: PBMCs or a T cell subset sorted from them (not recorded which). The CDR3 reads CSARTGGIDTEAFF. CDR3 DNA sequence: TGCAGTGCTAGGACAGGGGGCATCGACACTGAAGCTTTCTTT.